A selection of T cell receptor beta chains follows, all from one sample in a study of beta chain features in type 1 diabetes. The repertoire was sequenced with immunoSEQ multiplex PCR; TCRdb's copy has only in-frame clones and lacks some. The sample holds more than 120,000 clones, roughly 10% seen once. Sequenced input: naive CD4+ T cells from blood. Every receptor here comes from a man aged 18-30 years in good health. Each CDR3 is given with its conserved first and last residue. Each record gives: CDR3 DNA, CDR3 protein, J gene, clone size, V gene, D gene. D genes are given only for firm matches. Rows give clone size only sometimes, using once, few, many, or a class for an expanded clone.

CDR3nt: TGCGCCAGCAGCTTAATAGGGCAGGGGTTTGAGCAGTTCTTC
CDR3aa: CASSLIGQGFEQFF
j_gene: TRBJ2-1
abundance: many
v_gene: TRBV5-1
d_gene: .

CDR3nt: TGTGCCATCATGAGGGGACTAGCGGGGGGGCCAGATACGCAGTATTTT
CDR3aa: CAIMRGLAGGPDTQYF
j_gene: TRBJ2-3
abundance: .
v_gene: TRBV10-3
d_gene: TRBD2

CDR3nt: TGCGCCAGCAGTCATAGCAGGGGTTGGGAGCTGTTTTTT
CDR3aa: CASSHSRGWELFF
j_gene: TRBJ2-2
abundance: .
v_gene: TRBV23-1
d_gene: .

CDR3nt: TGTGCCAGCAGCTTAGGGGACAGGGGACTCGGGGAGACCCAGTACTTC
CDR3aa: CASSLGDRGLGETQYF
j_gene: TRBJ2-5
abundance: .
v_gene: TRBV7-2
d_gene: TRBD1

CDR3nt: TGTGCCAGCAGTGCTCCCCGCCGGCGGGGCAGCCAAGAGACCCAGTACTTC
CDR3aa: CASSAPRRRGSQETQYF
j_gene: TRBJ2-5
abundance: .
v_gene: TRBV6-1
d_gene: .

CDR3nt: TGTGCCTGGAGTGAGGGGTACTCTGGAAACACCATATATTTT
CDR3aa: CAWSEGYSGNTIYF
j_gene: TRBJ1-3
abundance: .
v_gene: TRBV30
d_gene: .

CDR3nt: TGTGCCAGCAGCGAGTTAGAGACCCAGTACTTC
CDR3aa: CASSELETQYF
j_gene: TRBJ2-5
abundance: .
v_gene: TRBV2
d_gene: .

CDR3nt: TGTGCCAGCAGCCGGGGACAGGGAGAGACCCAGTACTTC
CDR3aa: CASSRGQGETQYF
j_gene: TRBJ2-5
abundance: many
v_gene: TRBV9
d_gene: TRBD1

CDR3nt: TGTGCCAGCAATCCGGGACTAGCAATCCATGAGCAGTTCTTC
CDR3aa: CASNPGLAIHEQFF
j_gene: TRBJ2-1
abundance: .
v_gene: TRBV6-6
d_gene: TRBD2

CDR3nt: TGTGCCAGCAGTTACTCGATGCAACGGAATCAGCCCCAGCATTTT
CDR3aa: CASSYSMQRNQPQHF
j_gene: TRBJ1-5
abundance: few
v_gene: TRBV6-5
d_gene: .

CDR3nt: TGCGCCAGCAGCCAAGAGGACGGGGGGGATGAAAAACTGTTTTTT
CDR3aa: CASSQEDGGDEKLFF
j_gene: TRBJ1-4
abundance: .
v_gene: TRBV4-3
d_gene: .

CDR3nt: TGTGCCAGCAGCTTAGCGGGGACAGGGGTCCTCTACGAGCAGTACTTC
CDR3aa: CASSLAGTGVLYEQYF
j_gene: TRBJ2-7
abundance: .
v_gene: TRBV7-8
d_gene: TRBD1

CDR3nt: TGTGCCAGCAGTGAACTAGCGGGGGCCAATCTTTACAATGAGCAGTTCTTC
CDR3aa: CASSELAGANLYNEQFF
j_gene: TRBJ2-1
abundance: .
v_gene: TRBV2
d_gene: TRBD2

CDR3nt: TGTGCCAGCTCACCAGACCTTTCGGGGACAAACTTAAATCAGCCCCAGCATTTT
CDR3aa: CASSPDLSGTNLNQPQHF
j_gene: TRBJ1-5
abundance: few
v_gene: TRBV18
d_gene: .

CDR3nt: TGTGCCTGGAGTGGAAGGGGAGGATCACCCCTCCACTTT
CDR3aa: CAWSGRGGSPLHF
j_gene: TRBJ1-6
abundance: few
v_gene: TRBV30
d_gene: .

CDR3nt: TGTGCCAGCAGTTTATTCACAGGGGAGAATTCACCCCTCCACTTT
CDR3aa: CASSLFTGENSPLHF
j_gene: TRBJ1-6
abundance: .
v_gene: TRBV28
d_gene: TRBD1

CDR3nt: TGTGCCAGTAGTTCCCGACTAGCGGGGGGGCACATGTATGAGCAGTTCTTC
CDR3aa: CASSSRLAGGHMYEQFF
j_gene: TRBJ2-1
abundance: few
v_gene: TRBV19
d_gene: TRBD2

CDR3nt: TGTGCCATCAGTGAGGCAGGGGGTTCCTACGAGCAGTACTTC
CDR3aa: CAISEAGGSYEQYF
j_gene: TRBJ2-7
abundance: many
v_gene: TRBV10-3
d_gene: TRBD1

CDR3nt: TGTGCCAGCAGCCGACGGGGGGCAGATACGCAGTATTTT
CDR3aa: CASSRRGADTQYF
j_gene: TRBJ2-3
abundance: few
v_gene: TRBV5-4
d_gene: TRBD2

CDR3nt: TGTGCCAGCAGCAGAACGACAGGGTGGATCTCTGGGGCCAACGTCCTGACTTTC
CDR3aa: CASSRTTGWISGANVLTF
j_gene: TRBJ2-6
abundance: few
v_gene: TRBV7-8
d_gene: TRBD1

CDR3nt: TGTGCCAGCAGCGTAGCTAGCGGGGGTGCCGGGGAGCTGTTTTTT
CDR3aa: CASSVASGGAGELFF
j_gene: TRBJ2-2
abundance: few
v_gene: TRBV7-3
d_gene: TRBD2

CDR3nt: TGTGCCAGTAGACTTGATAGCAATCAGCCCCAGCATTTT
CDR3aa: CASRLDSNQPQHF
j_gene: TRBJ1-5
abundance: few
v_gene: TRBV6-6
d_gene: .